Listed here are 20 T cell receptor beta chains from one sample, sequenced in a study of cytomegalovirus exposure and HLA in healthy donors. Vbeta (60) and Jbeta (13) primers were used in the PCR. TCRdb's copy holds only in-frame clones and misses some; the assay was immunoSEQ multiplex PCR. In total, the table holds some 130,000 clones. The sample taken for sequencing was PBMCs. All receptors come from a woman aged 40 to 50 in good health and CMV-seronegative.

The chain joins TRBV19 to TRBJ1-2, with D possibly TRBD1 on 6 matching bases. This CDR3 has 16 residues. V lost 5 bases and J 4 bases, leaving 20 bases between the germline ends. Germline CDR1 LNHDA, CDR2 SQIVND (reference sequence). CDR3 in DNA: TGTGCCAGTAGTCCGACTAACACCGACAGGCTCTATGGCTACACCTTC. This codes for CASSPTNTDRLYGYTF.

DNA of the CDR3: TGCAGCTATATGAGGGATAACACCGGGGAGCTGTTTTTT. It codes for CSYMRDNTGELFF. This rearrangement joins TRBV29-1 to TRBJ2-2; D is possibly TRBD2 (5 bases). V lost 8 bases and J 2 bases, leaving 12 bases between the germline ends. The germline V gene encodes CDR1 SQVTM and CDR2 ANQGSEA. The CDR3 is made up of 13 amino acids.

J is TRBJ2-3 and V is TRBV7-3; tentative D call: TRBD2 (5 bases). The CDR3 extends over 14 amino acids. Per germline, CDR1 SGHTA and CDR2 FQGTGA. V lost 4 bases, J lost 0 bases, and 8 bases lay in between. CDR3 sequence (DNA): TGTGCCAGCAGCTGGCGGGCTAGCACAGATACGCAGTATTTT. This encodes CASSWRASTDTQYF. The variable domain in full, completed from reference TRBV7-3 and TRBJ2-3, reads GAGVSQTPSNKVTEKGKYVELRCDPISGHTALYWYRQSLGQGPEFLIYFQGTGAADDSGLPNDRFFAVRPEGSVSTLKIQRTERGDSAVYLCASSWRASTDTQYFGPGTRLTVL.

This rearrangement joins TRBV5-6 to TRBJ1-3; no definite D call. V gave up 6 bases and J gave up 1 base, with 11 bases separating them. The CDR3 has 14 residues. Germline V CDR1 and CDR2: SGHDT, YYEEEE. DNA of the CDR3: TGTGCCAGCACCCGGCCGGGGTCTGGAAACACCATATATTTT. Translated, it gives CASTRPGSGNTIYF.

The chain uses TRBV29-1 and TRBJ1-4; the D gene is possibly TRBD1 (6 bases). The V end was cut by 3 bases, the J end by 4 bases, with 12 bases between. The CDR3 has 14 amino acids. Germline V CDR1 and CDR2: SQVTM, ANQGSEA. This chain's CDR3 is CSVDGPGVNEKLFF. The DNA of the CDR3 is TGCAGCGTTGACGGGCCAGGGGTTAATGAAAAACTGTTTTTT.

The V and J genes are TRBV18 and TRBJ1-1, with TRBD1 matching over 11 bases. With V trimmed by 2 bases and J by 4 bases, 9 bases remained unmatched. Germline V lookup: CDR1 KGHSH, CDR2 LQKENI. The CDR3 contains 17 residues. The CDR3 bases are TGTGCCAGCTCACCATTCGTCGGGACAGGGGGTTCCACTGAAGCTTTCTTT. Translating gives CASSPFVGTGGSTEAFF.

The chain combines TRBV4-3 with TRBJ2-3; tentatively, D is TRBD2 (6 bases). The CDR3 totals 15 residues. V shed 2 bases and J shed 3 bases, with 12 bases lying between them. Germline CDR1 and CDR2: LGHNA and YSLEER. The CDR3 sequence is CASSQFGAGTDTQYF. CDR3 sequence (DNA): TGCGCCAGCAGCCAATTCGGGGCGGGAACAGATACGCAGTATTTT.

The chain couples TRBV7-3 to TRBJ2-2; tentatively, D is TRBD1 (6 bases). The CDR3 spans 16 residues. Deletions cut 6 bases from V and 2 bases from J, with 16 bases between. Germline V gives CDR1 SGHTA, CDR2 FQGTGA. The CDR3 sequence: CASRGQGSGNTGELFF. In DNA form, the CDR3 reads TGTGCCAGCAGGGGACAAGGGTCTGGTAACACCGGGGAGCTGTTTTTT.

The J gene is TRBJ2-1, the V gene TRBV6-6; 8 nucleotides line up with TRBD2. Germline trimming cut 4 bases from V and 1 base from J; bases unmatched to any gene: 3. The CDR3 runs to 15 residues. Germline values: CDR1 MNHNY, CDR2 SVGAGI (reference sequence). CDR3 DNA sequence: TGTGCCAGCAGTTTCGGGGGGGCTTCCTACAATGAGCAGTTCTTC. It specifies CASSFGGASYNEQFF.

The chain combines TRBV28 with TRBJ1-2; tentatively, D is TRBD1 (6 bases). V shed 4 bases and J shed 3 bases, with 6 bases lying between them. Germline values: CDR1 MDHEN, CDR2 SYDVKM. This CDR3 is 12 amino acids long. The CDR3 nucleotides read TGTGCCAGCAGTTCAGGGGACTATGGCTACACCTTC. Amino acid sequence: CASSSGDYGYTF.

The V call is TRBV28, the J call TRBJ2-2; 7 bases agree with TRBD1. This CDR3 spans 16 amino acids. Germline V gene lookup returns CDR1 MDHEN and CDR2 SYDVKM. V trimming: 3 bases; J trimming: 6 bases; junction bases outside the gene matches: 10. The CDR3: CASSLTLTGLAGELFF. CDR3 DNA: TGTGCCAGCAGTTTGACCCTGACAGGGTTAGCCGGGGAGCTGTTTTTT.

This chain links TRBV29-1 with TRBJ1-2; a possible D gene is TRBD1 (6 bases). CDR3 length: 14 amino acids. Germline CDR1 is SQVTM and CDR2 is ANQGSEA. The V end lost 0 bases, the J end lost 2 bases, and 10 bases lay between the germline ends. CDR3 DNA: TGCAGCGTTGAAGACGGGACACAAAACTATGGCTACACCTTC. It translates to CSVEDGTQNYGYTF.

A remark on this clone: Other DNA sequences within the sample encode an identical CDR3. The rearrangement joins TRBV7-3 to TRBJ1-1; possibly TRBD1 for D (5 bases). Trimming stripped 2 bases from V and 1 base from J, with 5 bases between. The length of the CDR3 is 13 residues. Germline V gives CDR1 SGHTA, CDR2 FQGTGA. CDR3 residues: CASSLQGNTEAFF. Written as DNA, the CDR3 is TGTGCCAGCAGCTTACAGGGGAACACTGAAGCTTTCTTT.

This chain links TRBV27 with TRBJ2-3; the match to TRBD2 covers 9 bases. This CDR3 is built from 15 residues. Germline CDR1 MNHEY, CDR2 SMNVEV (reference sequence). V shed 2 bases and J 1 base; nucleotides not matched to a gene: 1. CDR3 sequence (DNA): TGTGCCAGCAGTTTAAAGCGGGGGGGCACAGATACGCAGTATTTT. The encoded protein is CASSLKRGGTDTQYF.

DNA of the CDR3: TGTGCCAGCAGCTTGGTGGCCACCGGGGAGCTGTTTTTT. Protein sequence: CASSLVATGELFF. This chain connects TRBV5-4 to TRBJ2-2; D is unresolved. CDR1 is SGHNT and CDR2 is YYREEE in the germline V gene (reference sequence). The V end lost 0 bases, the J end lost 4 bases, and 4 bases lay between the germline ends. The CDR3 is made up of 13 amino acids.

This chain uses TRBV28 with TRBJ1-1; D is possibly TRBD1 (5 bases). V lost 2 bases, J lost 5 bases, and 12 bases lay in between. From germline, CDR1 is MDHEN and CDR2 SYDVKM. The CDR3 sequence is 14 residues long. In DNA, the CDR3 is TGTGCCAGCAGTTTACCCAGGGAGGTAACTGAAGCTTTCTTT. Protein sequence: CASSLPREVTEAFF.

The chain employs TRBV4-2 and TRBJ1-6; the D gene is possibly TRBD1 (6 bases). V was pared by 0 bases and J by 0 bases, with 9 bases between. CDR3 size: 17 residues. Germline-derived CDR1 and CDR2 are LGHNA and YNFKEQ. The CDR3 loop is CASSQEGGVSYNSPLHF. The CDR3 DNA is TGTGCCAGCAGCCAAGAAGGGGGAGTCTCCTATAATTCACCCCTCCACTTT.

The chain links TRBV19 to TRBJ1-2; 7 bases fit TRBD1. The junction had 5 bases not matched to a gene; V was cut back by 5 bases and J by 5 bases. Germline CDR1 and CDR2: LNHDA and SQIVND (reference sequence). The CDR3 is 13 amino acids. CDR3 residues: CASSVDRRYGYTF. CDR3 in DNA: TGTGCCAGTAGTGTGGACAGGAGGTATGGCTACACCTTC.

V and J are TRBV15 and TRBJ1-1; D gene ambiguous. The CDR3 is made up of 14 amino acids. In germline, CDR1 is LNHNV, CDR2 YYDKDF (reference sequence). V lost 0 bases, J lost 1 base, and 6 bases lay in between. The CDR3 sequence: CATSREAENTEAFF. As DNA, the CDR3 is TGTGCCACCAGCAGAGAGGCAGAGAACACTGAAGCTTTCTTT. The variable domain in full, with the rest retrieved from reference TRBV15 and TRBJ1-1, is DAMVIQNPRYQVTQFGKPVTLSCSQTLNHNVMYWYQQKSSQAPKLLFHYYDKDFNNEADTPDNFQSRRPNTSFCFLDIRSPGLGDTAMYLCATSREAENTEAFFGQGTRLTVV.

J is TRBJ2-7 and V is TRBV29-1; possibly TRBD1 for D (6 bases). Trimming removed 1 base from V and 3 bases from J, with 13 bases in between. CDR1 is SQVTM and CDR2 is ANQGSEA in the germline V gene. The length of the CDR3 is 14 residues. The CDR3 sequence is CSVEGQGLSYEQYV. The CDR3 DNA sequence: TGCAGCGTTGAAGGGCAGGGGCTCAGCTACGAGCAGTACGTC.